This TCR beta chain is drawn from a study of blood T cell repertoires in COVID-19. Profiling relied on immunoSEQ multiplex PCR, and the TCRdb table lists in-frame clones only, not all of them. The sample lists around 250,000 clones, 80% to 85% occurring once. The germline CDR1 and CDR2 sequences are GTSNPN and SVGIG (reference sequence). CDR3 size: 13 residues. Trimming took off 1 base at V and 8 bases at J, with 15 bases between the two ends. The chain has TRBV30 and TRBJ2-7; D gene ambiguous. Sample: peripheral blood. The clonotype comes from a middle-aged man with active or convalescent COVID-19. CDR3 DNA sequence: TGTGCCTGGAGTGGTGGCAGTTCTTGGCAGCAGTACTTC. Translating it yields CAWSGGSSWQQYF.